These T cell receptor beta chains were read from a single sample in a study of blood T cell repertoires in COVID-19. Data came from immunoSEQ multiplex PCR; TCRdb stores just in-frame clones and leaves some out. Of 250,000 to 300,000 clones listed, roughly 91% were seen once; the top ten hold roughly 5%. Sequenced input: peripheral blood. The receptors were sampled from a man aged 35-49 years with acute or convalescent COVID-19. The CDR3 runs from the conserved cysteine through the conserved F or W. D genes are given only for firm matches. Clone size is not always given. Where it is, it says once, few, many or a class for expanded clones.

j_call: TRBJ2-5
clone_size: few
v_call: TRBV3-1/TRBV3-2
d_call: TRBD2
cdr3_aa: CASSKLAGGPQETQYF
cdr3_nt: TGTGCCAGCAGCAAACTAGCGGGGGGTCCCCAAGAGACCCAGTACTTC

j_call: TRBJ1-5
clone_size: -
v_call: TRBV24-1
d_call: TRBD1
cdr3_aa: CATSDGTGDSNQPQHF
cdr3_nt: TGTGCCACCAGTGATGGGACAGGGGATAGCAATCAGCCCCAGCATTTT

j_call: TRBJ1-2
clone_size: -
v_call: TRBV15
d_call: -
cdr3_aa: CATSRGFRTDDGYTF
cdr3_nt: TGTGCCACCAGCAGAGGTTTCCGGACAGACGATGGCTACACCTTC

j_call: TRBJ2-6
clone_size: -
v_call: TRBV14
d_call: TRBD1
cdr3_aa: CASSPRQGPSGANVLTF
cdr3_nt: TGTGCCAGCAGCCCGAGACAGGGCCCCTCTGGGGCCAACGTCCTGACTTTC

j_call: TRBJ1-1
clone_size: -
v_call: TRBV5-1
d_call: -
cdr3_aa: CASSFSSPNTEAFF
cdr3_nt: TGCGCCAGCAGCTTTTCCAGTCCGAACACTGAAGCTTTCTTT

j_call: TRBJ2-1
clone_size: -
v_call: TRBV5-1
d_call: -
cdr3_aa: CASSLVGQGTRREFF
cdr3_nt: -

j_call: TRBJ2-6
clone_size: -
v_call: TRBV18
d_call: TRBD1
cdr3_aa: CASSGQGIGANVLTF
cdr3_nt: TGTGCCAGCTCCGGACAGGGGATCGGGGCCAACGTCCTGACTTTC

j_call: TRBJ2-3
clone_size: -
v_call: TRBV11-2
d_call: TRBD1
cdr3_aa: CASSQTGSDTQYF
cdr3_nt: TGTGCCAGCAGCCAGACAGGGAGCGATACGCAGTATTTT

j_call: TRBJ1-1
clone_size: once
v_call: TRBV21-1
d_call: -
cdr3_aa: CASSKGRGEAFF
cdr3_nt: TGTGCCAGCAGCAAAGGAAGGGGTGAAGCTTTCTTT

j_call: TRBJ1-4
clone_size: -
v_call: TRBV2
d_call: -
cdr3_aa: CASAVAEKLFF
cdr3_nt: TGTGCCAGCGCGGTGGCGGAAAAACTGTTTTTT

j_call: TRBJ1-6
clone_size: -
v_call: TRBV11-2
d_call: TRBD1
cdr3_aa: CASSWDRGNSPLHF
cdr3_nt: TGTGCCAGCAGTTGGGACAGGGGTAATTCACCCCTCCACTTT

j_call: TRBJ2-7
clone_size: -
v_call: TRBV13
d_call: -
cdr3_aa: CASSLGGVISYEQYF
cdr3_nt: TGTGCCAGCAGCTTAGGCGGGGTTATCTCCTACGAGCAGTACTTC

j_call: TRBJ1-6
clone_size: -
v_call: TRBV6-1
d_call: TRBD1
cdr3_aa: CASSEVGGEGSPLHF
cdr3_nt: TGTGCCAGCAGTGAAGTAGGGGGCGAGGGTTCACCCCTCCACTTT

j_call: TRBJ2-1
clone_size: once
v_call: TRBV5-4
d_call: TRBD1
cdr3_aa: CASTFDRGIYNEQFF
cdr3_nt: TGTGCCAGCACTTTTGACAGGGGGATCTACAATGAGCAGTTCTTC